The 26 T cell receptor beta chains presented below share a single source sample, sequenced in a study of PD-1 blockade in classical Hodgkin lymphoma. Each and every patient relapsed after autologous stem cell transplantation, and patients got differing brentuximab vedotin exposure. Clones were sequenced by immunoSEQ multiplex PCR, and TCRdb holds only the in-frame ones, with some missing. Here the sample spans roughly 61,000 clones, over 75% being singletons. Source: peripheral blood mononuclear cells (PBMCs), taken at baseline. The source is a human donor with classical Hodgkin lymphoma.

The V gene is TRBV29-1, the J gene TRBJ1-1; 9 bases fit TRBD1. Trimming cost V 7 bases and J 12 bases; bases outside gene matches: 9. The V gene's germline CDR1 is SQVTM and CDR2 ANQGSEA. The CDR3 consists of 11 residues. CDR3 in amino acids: CSAVQGAGTFF. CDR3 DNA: TGCAGCGCCGTACAGGGGGCGGGAACTTTCTTT.

The CDR3, as DNA: TGTGCCAGCAGCTTAGTACAACTCCCCTACGAGCAGTACTTC. Its protein product is CASSLVQLPYEQYF. The chain uses TRBV13 and TRBJ2-7; D is undetermined. The CDR3 extends over 14 amino acids. V lost 1 base, J lost 2 bases, and 9 bases lay in between. From germline, CDR1 is PRHDT and CDR2 FYEKMQ (reference sequence).

CDR3 nucleotide sequence: TGTGCCAGTAGTCAACCGGGACAGGGGTTAAATGAGCAGTTCTTC. Translated, it gives CASSQPGQGLNEQFF. The V call is TRBV19, the J call TRBJ2-1, with TRBD1 matching over 10 bases. This CDR3 has 15 amino acids. J gave up 7 bases and V 5 bases, and 8 bases lay outside the gene matches. Germline loops: CDR1 LNHDA, CDR2 SQIVND (reference sequence).

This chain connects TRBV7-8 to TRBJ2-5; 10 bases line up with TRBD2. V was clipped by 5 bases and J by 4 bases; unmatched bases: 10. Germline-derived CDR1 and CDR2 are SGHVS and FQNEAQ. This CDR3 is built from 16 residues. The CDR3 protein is CASSPTSGGAVETQYF. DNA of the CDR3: TGTGCCAGCAGCCCAACCAGCGGGGGGGCAGTAGAGACCCAGTACTTC.

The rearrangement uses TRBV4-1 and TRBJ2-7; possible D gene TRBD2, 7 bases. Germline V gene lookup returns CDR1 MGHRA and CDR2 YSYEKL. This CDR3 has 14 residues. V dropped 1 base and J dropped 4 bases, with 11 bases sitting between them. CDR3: CASSQAGGPYEQYF. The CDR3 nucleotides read TGCGCCAGCAGCCAAGCGGGGGGCCCTTACGAGCAGTACTTC.

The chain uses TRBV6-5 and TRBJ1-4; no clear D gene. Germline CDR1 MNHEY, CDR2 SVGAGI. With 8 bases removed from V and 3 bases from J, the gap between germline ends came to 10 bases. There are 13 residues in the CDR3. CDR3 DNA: TGTGCCAGCGGTGGCAGGTCTAATGAAAAACTGTTTTTT. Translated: CASGGRSNEKLFF.

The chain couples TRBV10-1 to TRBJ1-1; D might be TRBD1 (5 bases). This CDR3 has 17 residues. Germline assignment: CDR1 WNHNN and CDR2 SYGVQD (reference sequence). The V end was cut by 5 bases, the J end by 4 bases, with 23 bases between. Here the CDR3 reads CASSSVPLEPGATEAFF. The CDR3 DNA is TGCGCCAGCAGTAGTGTCCCCCTCGAACCCGGGGCCACTGAAGCTTTCTTT.

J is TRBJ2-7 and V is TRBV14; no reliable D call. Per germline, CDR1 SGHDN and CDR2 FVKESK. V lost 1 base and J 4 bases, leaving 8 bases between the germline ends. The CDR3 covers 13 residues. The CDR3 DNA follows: TGTGCCAGCAGCCAAGGAAGAGCTTACGAGCAGTACTTC. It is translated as CASSQGRAYEQYF. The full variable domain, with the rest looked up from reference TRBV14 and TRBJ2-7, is EAGVTQFPSHSVIEKGQTVTLRCDPISGHDNLYWYRRVMGKEIKFLLHFVKESKQDESGMPNNRFLAERTGGTYSTLKVQPAELEDSGVYFCASSQGRAYEQYFGPGTRLTVT.

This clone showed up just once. This chain's CDR3 is CASTPPQGAIDTQYF. For the CDR3, the DNA is TGTGCCAGCACCCCCCCACAGGGGGCTATAGATACGCAGTATTTT. V is TRBV28 and J is TRBJ2-3; 9 bases are shared with TRBD1. Germline values: CDR1 MDHEN, CDR2 SYDVKM. This CDR3 comprises 15 residues. V was clipped by 7 bases and J by 5 bases; unmatched bases: 10.

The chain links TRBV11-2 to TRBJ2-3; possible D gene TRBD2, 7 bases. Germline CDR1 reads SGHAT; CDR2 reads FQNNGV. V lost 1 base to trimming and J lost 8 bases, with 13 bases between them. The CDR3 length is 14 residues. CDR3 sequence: CASSLGGGGVTQYF. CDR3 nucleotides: TGTGCCAGCAGCTTAGGGGGGGGCGGTGTTACGCAGTATTTT.

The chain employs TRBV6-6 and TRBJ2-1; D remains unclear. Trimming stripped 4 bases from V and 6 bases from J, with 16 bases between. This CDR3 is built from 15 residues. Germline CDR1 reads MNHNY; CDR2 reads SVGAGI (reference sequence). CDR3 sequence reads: CASSSKDQKGNEQFF. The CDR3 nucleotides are TGTGCCAGCAGTTCGAAAGACCAAAAGGGCAATGAGCAGTTCTTC.

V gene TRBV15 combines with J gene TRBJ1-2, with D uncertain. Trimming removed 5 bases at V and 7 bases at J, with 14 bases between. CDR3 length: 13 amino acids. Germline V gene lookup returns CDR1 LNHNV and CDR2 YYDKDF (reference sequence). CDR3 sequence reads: CATSPRGFFGYTF. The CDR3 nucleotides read TGTGCCACCAGCCCTCGTGGCTTTTTTGGCTACACCTTC.

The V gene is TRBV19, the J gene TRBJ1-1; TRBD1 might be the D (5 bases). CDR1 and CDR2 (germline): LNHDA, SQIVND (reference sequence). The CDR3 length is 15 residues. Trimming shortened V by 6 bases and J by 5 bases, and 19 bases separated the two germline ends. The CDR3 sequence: CASRRRGGMVTEAFF. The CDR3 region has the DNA TGTGCCAGTAGGAGACGGGGGGGGATGGTGACTGAAGCTTTCTTT.

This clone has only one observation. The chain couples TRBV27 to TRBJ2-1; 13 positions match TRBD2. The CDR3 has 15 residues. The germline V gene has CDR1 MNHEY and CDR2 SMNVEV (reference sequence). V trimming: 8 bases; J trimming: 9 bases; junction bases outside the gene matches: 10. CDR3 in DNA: TGTGCCAGCTCGGGGTGGGGACTAGCGGGAAGTGAGCAGTTCTTC. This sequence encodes CASSGWGLAGSEQFF.

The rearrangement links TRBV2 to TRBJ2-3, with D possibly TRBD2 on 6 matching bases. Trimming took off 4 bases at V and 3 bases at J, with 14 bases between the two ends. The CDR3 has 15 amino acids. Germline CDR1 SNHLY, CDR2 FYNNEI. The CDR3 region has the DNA TGTGCCAGCAGTGTTCGATCCGGGGGAACAGATACGCAGTATTTT. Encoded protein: CASSVRSGGTDTQYF.

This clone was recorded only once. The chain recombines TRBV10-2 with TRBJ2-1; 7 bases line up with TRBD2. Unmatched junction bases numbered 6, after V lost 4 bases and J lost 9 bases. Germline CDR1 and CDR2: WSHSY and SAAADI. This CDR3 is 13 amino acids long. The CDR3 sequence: CASSVARGIEQFF. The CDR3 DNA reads TGCGCCAGCAGTGTGGCGCGGGGGATTGAGCAGTTCTTC.

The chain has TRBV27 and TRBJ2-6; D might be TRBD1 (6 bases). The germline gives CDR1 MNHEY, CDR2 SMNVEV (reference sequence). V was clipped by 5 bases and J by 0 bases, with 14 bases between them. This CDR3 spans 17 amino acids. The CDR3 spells CASSARGGYSGANVLTF. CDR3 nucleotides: TGTGCCAGCAGTGCCAGGGGCGGATACTCTGGGGCCAACGTCCTGACTTTC.

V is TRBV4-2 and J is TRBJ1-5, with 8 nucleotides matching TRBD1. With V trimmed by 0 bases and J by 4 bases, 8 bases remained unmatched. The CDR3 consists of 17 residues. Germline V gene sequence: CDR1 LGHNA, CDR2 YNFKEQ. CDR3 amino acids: CASSQEGRDRHNQPQHF. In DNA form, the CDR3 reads TGTGCCAGCAGCCAAGAAGGGAGGGACAGGCATAATCAGCCCCAGCATTTT.

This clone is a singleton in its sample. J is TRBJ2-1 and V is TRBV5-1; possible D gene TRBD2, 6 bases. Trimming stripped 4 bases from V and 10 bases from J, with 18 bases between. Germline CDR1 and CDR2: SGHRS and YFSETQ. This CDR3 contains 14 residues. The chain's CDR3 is CASSQEGSPTEQFF. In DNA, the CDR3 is TGCGCCAGCAGCCAGGAGGGGAGTCCCACCGAGCAGTTCTTC.

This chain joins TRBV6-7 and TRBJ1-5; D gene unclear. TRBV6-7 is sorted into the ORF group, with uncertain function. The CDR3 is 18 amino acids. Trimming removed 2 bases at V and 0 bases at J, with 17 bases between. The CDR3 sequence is CASSYIRQAPYSNQPQHF. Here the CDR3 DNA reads TGTGCCAGCAGTTACATTCGCCAGGCGCCGTATAGCAATCAGCCCCAGCATTTT.

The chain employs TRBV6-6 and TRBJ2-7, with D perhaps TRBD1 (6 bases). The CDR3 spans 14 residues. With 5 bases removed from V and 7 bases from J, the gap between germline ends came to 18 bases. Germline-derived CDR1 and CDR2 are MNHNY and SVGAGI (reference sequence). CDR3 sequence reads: CASSAPRDTGEQYF. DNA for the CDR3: TGTGCCAGCAGTGCCCCTCGGGACACGGGAGAGCAGTACTTC.

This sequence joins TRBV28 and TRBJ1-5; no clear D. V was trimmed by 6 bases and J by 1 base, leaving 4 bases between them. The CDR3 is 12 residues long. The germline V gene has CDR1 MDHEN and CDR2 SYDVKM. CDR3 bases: TGTGCCAGCAGGCAGAGCAATCAGCCCCAGCATTTT. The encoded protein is CASRQSNQPQHF. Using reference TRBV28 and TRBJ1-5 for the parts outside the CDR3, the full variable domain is DVKVTQSSRYLVKRTGEKVFLECVQDMDHENMFWYRQDPGLGLRLIYFSYDVKMKEKGDIPEGYSVSREKKERFSLILESASTNQTSMYLCASRQSNQPQHFGDGTRLSIL.

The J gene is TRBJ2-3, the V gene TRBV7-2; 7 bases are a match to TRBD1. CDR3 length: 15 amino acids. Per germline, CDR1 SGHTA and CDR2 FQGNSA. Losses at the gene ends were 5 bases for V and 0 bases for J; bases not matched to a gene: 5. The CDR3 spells CASSLQGQSTDTQYF. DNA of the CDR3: TGTGCCAGCAGCCTACAGGGACAGAGCACAGATACGCAGTATTTT.

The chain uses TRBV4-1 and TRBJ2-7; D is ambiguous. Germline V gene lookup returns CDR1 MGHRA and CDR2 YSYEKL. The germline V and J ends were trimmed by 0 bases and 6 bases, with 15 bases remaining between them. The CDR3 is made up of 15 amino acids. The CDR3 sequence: CASSQERQSSGEQYF. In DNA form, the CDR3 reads TGCGCCAGCAGCCAAGAACGCCAGTCCTCCGGCGAGCAGTACTTC.

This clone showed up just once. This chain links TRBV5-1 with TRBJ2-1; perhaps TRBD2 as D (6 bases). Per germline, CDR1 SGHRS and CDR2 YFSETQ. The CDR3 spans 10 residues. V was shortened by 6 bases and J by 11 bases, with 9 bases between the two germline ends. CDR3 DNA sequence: TGCGCCAGCAAGACTAGGAAGCAGTTCTTC. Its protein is CASKTRKQFF.

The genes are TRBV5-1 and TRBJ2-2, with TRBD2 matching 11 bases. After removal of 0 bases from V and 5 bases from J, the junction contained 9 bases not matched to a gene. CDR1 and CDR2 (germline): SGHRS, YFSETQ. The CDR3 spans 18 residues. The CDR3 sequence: CASSLGLAGGTRTGELFF. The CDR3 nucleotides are TGCGCCAGCAGCTTGGGGCTAGCGGGGGGCACGAGAACCGGGGAGCTGTTTTTT.